This entry concerns a single T cell receptor (beta chain). TCRdb recomputed calls from the 5' RACE reads with MiXCR, one row per CDR3 protein. The data contain around 250,000 distinct CDR3 sequences, about 16% of them singletons. The data were taken from a study of T-cell memory formation after mild COVID-19. Sequencing input: PBMCs or a T cell subset sorted from them (not recorded which). The sequence came from a man between 18 and 35 years old who had mild COVID-19 (a few samples of this study predate the infection). Cell type and time point are not known.

The chain's CDR3 is CASSPTGVIAYEQYF. CDR3 sequence (DNA): TGCGCCAGCAGCCCGACAGGAGTTATTGCCTACGAGCAGTACTTC. The V gene is TRBV4-3, the J gene TRBJ2-7, with a tentative D call TRBD1 (6 bases). Looked up from germline, CDR1 is LGHNA and CDR2 is YSLEER. Trimming removed 4 bases at V and 2 bases at J, with 15 bases between. This CDR3 comprises 15 residues.